This entry is about one TCR beta chain. Other DNA variants within this sample encode the same CDR3. This sample was included in a study of OX40 agonist ivuxolimab in advanced cancers. The protocol was immunoSEQ multiplex PCR, while the TCRdb copy is restricted to in-frame clones and leaves out a portion. Among tens of thousands of clones listed, just under 80% were seen once. CDR3 length: 12 amino acids. The V end was cut by 4 bases, the J end by 2 bases, with 6 bases between. CDR1 is SGHTA, CDR2 FQGNSA, per germline. Sequences were derived from CD4+ or CD8+ T cells sorted from blood, sampled in a trial of the OX40 agonist ivuxolimab. The origin of this receptor is an adult with an advanced solid tumor such as melanoma, head and neck, liver or kidney cancer. The V call is TRBV7-2, the J call TRBJ2-7, with no clear D. The CDR3 bases are TGTGCCAGCAGCTCAACGGCCTACGAGCAGTACTTC. As protein: CASSSTAYEQYF.